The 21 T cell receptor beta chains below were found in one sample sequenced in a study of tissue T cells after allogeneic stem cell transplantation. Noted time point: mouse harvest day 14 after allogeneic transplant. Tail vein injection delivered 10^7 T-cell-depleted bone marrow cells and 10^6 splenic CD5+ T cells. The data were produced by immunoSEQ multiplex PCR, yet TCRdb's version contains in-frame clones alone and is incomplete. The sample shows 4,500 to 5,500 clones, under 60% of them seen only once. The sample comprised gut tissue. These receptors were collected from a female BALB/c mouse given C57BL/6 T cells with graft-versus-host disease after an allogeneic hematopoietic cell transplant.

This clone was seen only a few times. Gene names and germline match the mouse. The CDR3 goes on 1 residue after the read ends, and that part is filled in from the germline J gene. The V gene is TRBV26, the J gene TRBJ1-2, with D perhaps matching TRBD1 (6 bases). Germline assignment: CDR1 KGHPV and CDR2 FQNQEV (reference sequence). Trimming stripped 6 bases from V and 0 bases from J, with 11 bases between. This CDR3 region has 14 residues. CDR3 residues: CASSLGHSNSDYTF. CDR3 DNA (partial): TGTGCCAGCAGCCTGGGACACTCAAACTCCGACTACACC. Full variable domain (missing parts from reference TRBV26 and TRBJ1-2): NSKVIQTPRYLVKGQGQKAKMRCIPEKGHPVVFWYQQNKNNEFKFLINFQNQEVLQQIDMTEKRFSAECPSNSPCSLEIQSSEAGDSALYLCASSLGHSNSDYTFGSGTRLLVI.

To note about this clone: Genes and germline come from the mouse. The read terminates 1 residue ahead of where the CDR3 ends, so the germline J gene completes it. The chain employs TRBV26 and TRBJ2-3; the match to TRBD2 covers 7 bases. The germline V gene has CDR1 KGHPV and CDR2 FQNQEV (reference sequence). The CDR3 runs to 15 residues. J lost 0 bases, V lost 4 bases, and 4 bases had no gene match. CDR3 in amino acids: CASSPTGSSAETLYF. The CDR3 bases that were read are TGTGCCAGCAGTCCGACTGGGAGTAGTGCAGAAACGCTGTAT.

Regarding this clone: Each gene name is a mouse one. CDR3 DNA, as far as it was read: TGTGCCAGCAGTCTGTGGGGAGGGGACACAGAAGTCTTC. It is translated as CASSLWGGDTEVF. The CDR3 as a whole reads CASSLWGGDTEVFF. The chain uses TRBV26 and TRBJ1-1; perhaps TRBD1 as D (5 bases). With the read ending 1 residue before the CDR3 end, the germline J gene is used to fill in that end. Per germline, CDR1 KGHPV and CDR2 FQNQEV (reference sequence). CDR3 length equals 14 residues. The V gene lost 1 base and the J gene lost 3 bases, with 9 bases spanning the gap.

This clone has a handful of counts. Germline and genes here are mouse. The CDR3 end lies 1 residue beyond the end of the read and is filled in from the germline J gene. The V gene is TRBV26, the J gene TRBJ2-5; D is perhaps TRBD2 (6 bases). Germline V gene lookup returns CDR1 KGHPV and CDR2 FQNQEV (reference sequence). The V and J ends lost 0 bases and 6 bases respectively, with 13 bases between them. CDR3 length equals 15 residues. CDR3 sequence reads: CASSLSTGQGDTQYF. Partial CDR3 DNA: TGTGCCAGCAGTCTGTCGACTGGACAAGGCGACACCCAGTAC.

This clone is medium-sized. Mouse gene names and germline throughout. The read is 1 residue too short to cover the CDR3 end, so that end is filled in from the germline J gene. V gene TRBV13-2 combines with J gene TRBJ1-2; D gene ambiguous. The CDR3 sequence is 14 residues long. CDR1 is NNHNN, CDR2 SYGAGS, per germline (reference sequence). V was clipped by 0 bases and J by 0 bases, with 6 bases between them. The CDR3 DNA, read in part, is TGTGCCAGCGGTGATGCGAGGGCAAACTCCGACTACACC. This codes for CASGDARANSDYT. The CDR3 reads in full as CASGDARANSDYTF.

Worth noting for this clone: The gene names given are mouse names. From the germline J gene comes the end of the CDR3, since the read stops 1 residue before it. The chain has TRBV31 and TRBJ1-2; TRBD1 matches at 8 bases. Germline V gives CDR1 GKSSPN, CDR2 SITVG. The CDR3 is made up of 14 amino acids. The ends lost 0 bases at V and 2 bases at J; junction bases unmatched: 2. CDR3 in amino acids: CAWSLNRGNSDYTF. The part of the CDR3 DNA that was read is TGTGCCTGGAGTCTAAACAGGGGGAACTCCGACTACACC.

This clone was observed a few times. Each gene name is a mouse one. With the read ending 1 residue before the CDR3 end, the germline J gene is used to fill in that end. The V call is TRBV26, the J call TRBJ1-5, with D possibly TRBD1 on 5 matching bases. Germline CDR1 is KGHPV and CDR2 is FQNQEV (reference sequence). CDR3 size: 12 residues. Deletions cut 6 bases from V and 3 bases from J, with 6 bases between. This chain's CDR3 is CASRDINQAPLF. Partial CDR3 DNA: TGTGCCAGCAGGGACATCAACCAGGCTCCGCTT.

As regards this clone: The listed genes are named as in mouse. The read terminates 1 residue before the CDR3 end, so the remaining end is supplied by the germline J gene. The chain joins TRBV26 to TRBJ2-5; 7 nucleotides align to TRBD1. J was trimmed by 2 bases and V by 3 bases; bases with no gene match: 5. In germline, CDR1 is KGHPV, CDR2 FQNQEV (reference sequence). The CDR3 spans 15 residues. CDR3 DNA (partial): TGTGCCAGCAGTCTCAGGGGGTTCGGCCAAGACACCCAGTAC. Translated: CASSLRGFGQDTQY. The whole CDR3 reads CASSLRGFGQDTQYF. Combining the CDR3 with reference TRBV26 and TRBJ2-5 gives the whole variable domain NSKVIQTPRYLVKGQGQKAKMRCIPEKGHPVVFWYQQNKNNEFKFLINFQNQEVLQQIDMTEKRFSAECPSNSPCSLEIQSSEAGDSALYLCASSLRGFGQDTQYFGPGTRLLVL.

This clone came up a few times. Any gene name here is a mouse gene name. CDR3 bases read: TGCTCCAGCAGTCCCAGACGGGGAATTTCCAACGAAAGATTATTT. It specifies CSSSPRRGISNERLF. The CDR3 as a whole reads CSSSPRRGISNERLFF. The J gene is TRBJ1-4, the V gene TRBV23. Coverage ceases 1 residue before the CDR3 finishes, and the germline J gene fills in the end. This CDR3 has 16 amino acids. CDR1 KGHTA and CDR2 FQNQQP come from the germline V gene.

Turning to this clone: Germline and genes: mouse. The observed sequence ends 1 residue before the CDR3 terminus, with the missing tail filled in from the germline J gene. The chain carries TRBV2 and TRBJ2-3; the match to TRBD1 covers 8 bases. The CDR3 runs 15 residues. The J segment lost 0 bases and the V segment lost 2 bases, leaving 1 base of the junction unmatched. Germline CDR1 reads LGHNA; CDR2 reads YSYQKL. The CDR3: CASSQQGASAETLYF. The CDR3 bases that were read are TGTGCCAGCAGCCAACAGGGGGCTAGTGCAGAAACGCTGTAT.

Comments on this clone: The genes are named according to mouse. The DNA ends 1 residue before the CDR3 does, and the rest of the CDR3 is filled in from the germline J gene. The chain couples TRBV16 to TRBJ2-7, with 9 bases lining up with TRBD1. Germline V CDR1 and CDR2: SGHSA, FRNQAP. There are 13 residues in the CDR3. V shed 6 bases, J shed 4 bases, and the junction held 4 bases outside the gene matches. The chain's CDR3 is CASRTGTGYEQYF. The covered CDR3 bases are TGTGCAAGCAGGACCGGGACAGGGTATGAACAGTAC.

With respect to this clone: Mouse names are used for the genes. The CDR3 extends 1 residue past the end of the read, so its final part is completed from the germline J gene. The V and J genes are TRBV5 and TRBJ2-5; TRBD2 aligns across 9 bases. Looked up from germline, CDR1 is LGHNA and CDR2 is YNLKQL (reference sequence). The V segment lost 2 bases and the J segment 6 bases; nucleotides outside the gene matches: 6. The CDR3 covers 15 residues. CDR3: CASSQSDWGPDTQYF. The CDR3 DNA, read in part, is TGTGCCAGCAGCCAATCGGACTGGGGTCCGGACACCCAGTAC.

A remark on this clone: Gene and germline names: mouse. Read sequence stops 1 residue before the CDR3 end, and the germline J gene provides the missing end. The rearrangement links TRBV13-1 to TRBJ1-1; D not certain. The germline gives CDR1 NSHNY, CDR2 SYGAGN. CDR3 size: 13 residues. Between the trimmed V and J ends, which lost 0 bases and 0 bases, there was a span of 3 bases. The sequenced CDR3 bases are TGTGCCAGCAGTGATGTAACAAACACAGAAGTCTTC. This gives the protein CASSDVTNTEVF. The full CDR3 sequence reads CASSDVTNTEVFF.

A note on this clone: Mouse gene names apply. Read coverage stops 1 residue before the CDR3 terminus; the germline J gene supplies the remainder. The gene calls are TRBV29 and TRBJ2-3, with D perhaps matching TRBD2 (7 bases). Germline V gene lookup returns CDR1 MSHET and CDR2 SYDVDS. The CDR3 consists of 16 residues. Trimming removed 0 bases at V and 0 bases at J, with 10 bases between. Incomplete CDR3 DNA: TGTGCTAGCAGTTTATCAGGGGGGGGGAGTGCAGAAACGCTGTAT. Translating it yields CASSLSGGGSAETLY. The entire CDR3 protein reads CASSLSGGGSAETLYF.

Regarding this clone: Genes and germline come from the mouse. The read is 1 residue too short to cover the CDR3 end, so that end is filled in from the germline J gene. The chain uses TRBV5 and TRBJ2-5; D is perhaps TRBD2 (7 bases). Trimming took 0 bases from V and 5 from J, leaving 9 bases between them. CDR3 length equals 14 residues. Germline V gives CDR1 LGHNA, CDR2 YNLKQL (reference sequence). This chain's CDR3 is CASSQEGGRDTQYF. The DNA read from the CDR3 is TGTGCCAGCAGCCAAGAGGGGGGCAGAGACACCCAGTAC.

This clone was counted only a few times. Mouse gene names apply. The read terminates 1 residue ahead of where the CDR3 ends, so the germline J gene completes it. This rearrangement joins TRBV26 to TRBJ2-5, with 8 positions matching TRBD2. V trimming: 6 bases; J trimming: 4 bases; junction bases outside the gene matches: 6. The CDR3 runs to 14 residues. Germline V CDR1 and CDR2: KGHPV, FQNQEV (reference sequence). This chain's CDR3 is CASRSTGGEDTQYF. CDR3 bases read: TGTGCCAGCAGAAGTACTGGGGGCGAAGACACCCAGTAC.

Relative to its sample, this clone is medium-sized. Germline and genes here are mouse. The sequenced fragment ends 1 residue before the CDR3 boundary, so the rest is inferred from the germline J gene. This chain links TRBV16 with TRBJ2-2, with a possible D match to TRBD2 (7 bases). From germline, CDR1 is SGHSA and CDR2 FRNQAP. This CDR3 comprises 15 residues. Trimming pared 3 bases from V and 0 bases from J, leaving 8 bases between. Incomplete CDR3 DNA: TGTGCAAGCAGCTTGGGGGGCGCAAACACCGGGCAGCTCTAC. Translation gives CASSLGGANTGQLY. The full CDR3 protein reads CASSLGGANTGQLYF.

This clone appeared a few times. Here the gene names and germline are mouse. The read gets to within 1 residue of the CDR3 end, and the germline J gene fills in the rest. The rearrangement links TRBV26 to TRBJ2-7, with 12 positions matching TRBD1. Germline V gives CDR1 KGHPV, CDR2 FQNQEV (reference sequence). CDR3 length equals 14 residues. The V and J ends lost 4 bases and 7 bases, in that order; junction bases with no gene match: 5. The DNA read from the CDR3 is TGTGCCAGCAGTCACCGGGACAGGGGGCGAGAACAGTAC. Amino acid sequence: CASSHRDRGREQY. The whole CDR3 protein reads CASSHRDRGREQYF.

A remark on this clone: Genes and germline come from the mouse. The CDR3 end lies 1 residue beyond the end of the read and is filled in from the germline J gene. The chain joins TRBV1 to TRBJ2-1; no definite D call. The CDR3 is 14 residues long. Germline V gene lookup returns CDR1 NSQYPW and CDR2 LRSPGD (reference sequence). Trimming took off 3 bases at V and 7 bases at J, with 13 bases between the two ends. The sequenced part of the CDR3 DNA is TGCACCTGCAGTGCCAGAGAAATACTGGCTGAGCAGTTC. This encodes CTCSAREILAEQF. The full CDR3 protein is CTCSAREILAEQFF. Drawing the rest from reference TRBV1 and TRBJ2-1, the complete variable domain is VTLLEQNPRWRLVPRGQAVNLRCILKNSQYPWMSWYQQDLQKQLQWLFTLRSPGDKEVKSLPGADYLATRVTDTELRLQVANMSQGRTLYCTCSAREILAEQFFGPGTRLTVL.

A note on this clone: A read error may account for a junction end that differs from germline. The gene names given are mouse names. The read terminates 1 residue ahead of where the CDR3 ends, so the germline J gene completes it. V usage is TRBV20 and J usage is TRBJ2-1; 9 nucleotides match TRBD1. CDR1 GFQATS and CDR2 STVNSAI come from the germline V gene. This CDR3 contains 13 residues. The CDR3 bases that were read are TGTGGTGCTCGGGACAGGGTCTATGCTGAGCAGTTC. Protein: CGARDRVYAEQF. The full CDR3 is CGARDRVYAEQFF.

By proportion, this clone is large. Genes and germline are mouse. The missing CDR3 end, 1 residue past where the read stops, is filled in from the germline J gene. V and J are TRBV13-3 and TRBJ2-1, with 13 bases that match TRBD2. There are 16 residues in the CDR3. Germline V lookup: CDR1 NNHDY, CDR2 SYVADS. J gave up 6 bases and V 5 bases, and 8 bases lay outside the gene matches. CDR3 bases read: TGTGCCAGCAGCCCCGGACTGGGGGGGCGAGGTGCTGAGCAGTTC. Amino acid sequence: CASSPGLGGRGAEQF. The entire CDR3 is CASSPGLGGRGAEQFF.